This entry is about one T cell receptor (beta chain). The antigen remains unidentified. This sample is part of a study of OX40 agonist ivuxolimab in advanced cancers. Study-level information: Treatment of patients was with ivuxolimab, an agonistic anti-OX40 (CD134) antibody. Two cutaneous melanoma patients and one hepatocellular carcinoma patient, three in all, had partial responses.

The V end was cut by 1 base, the J end by 8 bases, with 9 bases between. Germline V gene lookup returns CDR1 SGHTS and CDR2 YDEGEE. The CDR3 contains 13 residues. Profiling relied on immunoSEQ multiplex PCR, and the TCRdb table lists in-frame clones only, not all of them. The repertoire includes about 22,000 clones, 86% of them detected once, and 29% sits in the top ten. Study conclusions and caveats: Dose levels from 0.1 to 3.0 mg/kg saw CD4+ and CD8+ blood T cells expand clonally by week 6.

The sample was CD4+ or CD8+ T cells sorted from blood, taken in a trial of the OX40 agonist ivuxolimab. The chain has TRBV5-8 and TRBJ2-2, with D unclear. This TCR derives from an adult with an advanced solid tumor such as melanoma, head and neck, liver or kidney cancer. CDR3 amino acids: CASSLLDPGELFF. CDR3 DNA sequence: TGTGCCAGCAGCTTGTTAGACCCGGGGGAGCTGTTTTTT.